The 7 T cell receptor beta chains in this list originate from one sample, sequenced in a study of T cells after yellow fever vaccination. From the 5' RACE reads, TCRdb called clonotypes with MiXCR, one entry per CDR3 protein. The sample carries 110,000 to 150,000 distinct CDR3 sequences, just over 6.5% recorded once. Source: CD4+ T cells sorted from PBMCs, taken 10 days after the yellow fever booster vaccination. The source of these receptors is a man aged 25 to 40 who received the YFV17D yellow fever vaccine.

This clonotype was found many times. This chain uses TRBV20-1 with TRBJ2-7; D is unclear. CDR1 and CDR2 (germline): DFQATT, SNEGSKA (reference sequence). The germline V and J ends were trimmed by 6 bases and 3 bases, with 9 bases remaining between them. This CDR3 is 11 amino acids long. CDR3 in amino acids: CSAYLVYEQYF. The DNA of the CDR3 is TGCAGTGCATATCTCGTCTACGAGCAGTACTTC.

This clonotype was detected a few times. The CDR3 reads CSVERGQTSTDTQYF. DNA of the CDR3: TGCAGCGTTGAAAGGGGACAGACGAGCACAGATACGCAGTATTTT. The chain employs TRBV29-1 and TRBJ2-3; TRBD1 agrees at 7 bases. CDR3 length: 15 residues. Germline-derived CDR1 and CDR2 are SQVTM and ANQGSEA. The V and J ends lost 2 bases and 0 bases, in that order; junction bases with no gene match: 5.

This clonotype was counted many times. The J gene is TRBJ2-7, the V gene TRBV6-5; D not certain. Trimming stripped 6 bases from V and 6 bases from J, with 15 bases between. The CDR3 contains 13 residues. The V gene's germline CDR1 is MNHEY and CDR2 SVGAGI. The chain's CDR3 is CASRLGQTGEQYF. DNA for the CDR3: TGTGCCAGCAGATTAGGGCAGACGGGCGAGCAGTACTTC.

This clonotype came up many times. This rearrangement joins TRBV6-1 to TRBJ2-3; TRBD1 or TRBD2 may be the D gene (5 bases each). CDR3 length: 15 amino acids. V gave up 6 bases and J gave up 3 bases, with 16 bases separating them. The germline gives CDR1 MNHNS, CDR2 SASEGT. CDR3: CASSHRDRQTDTQYF. The CDR3, as DNA: TGTGCCAGCAGCCACCGGGACCGCCAGACAGATACGCAGTATTTT.

Note on this clonotype: Given a much more abundant clone one base away, this may be a read error. This chain links TRBV20-1 with TRBJ2-3, with 12 bases aligning to TRBD2. The CDR3 is made up of 14 amino acids. Germline V lookup: CDR1 DFQATT, CDR2 SNEGSKA (reference sequence). CDR3 bases: TGCAGTGTCTGGGGACTAGCGGGCACAGATTCGCAGTATTTT. This codes for CSVWGLAGTDSQYF.

This clonotype was seen ten or more times. The chain links TRBV7-2 to TRBJ2-1; 16 bases are a match to TRBD2. J gave up 7 bases and V 5 bases, and 20 bases lay outside the gene matches. Germline CDR1 and CDR2: SGHTA and FQGNSA. The CDR3 runs 21 residues. In DNA form, the CDR3 reads TGTGCCAGCAGCCTCATAACCCCTGGGACTAGCGGGAGGGCCGATATGAATGAGCAGTTCTTC. As protein: CASSLITPGTSGRADMNEQFF.

This clonotype has a count of ten or more. The rearrangement joins TRBV6-1 to TRBJ2-3; D uncertain. Germline CDR1 MNHNS, CDR2 SASEGT. With 3 bases removed from V and 5 bases from J, the gap between germline ends came to 9 bases. CDR3 length equals 13 residues. CDR3 nucleotides: TGTGCCAGCAGTGACCGATGGGGAGATACGCAGTATTTT. This encodes CASSDRWGDTQYF.